These 13 T cell receptor beta chains came from one sample sequenced in a study of OX40 agonist ivuxolimab in advanced cancers. The assay was immunoSEQ multiplex PCR, and TCRdb's table has in-frame clones only and misses some. The sample holds roughly 50,000 clones, 75% to 95% seen once. The source material was CD4+ or CD8+ T cells sorted from blood, sampled in a trial of the OX40 agonist ivuxolimab. The receptors were sampled from an adult with an advanced solid tumor such as melanoma, head and neck, liver or kidney cancer.

The V gene is TRBV5-6, the J gene TRBJ2-3, with D uncertain. This CDR3 comprises 16 residues. Germline V CDR1 and CDR2: SGHDT, YYEEEE. Deletions cut 0 bases from V and 0 bases from J, with 11 bases between. The CDR3 region has the DNA TGTGCCAGCAGCTTGGCCGGAGTGATTAGCACAGATACGCAGTATTTT. Protein sequence: CASSLAGVISTDTQYF.

A remark on this clone: Other DNA sequences in this sample translate to the same CDR3. The genes are TRBV27 and TRBJ1-5; no clear D. CDR3 length: 14 residues. The germline CDR1 and CDR2 sequences are MNHEY and SMNVEV (reference sequence). Trimming stripped 5 bases from V and 1 base from J, with 9 bases between. CDR3 sequence (DNA): TGTGCCAGCAGTCCCGTGGGAAGCAATCAGCCCCAGCATTTT. Protein product: CASSPVGSNQPQHF.

The CDR3 protein is CASSRLAGGRLDTQYF. CDR3 nucleotide sequence: TGTGCCAGCAGTCGACTAGCGGGGGGGCGTTTAGATACGCAGTATTTT. The rearrangement uses TRBV2 and TRBJ2-3; 14 bases fit TRBD2. Germline lookup yields CDR1 SNHLY and CDR2 FYNNEI. V lost 5 bases and J lost 5; bases outside the gene matches: 6. The CDR3 totals 16 residues.

This clone appeared once. This chain joins TRBV6-5 and TRBJ2-1; 7 bases map to TRBD1. The CDR3 is 14 residues long. Germline-derived CDR1 and CDR2 are MNHEY and SVGAGI. The V and J ends lost 3 bases and 5 bases, in that order; junction bases with no gene match: 4. The CDR3 reads CASSYTGDNNEQFF. The DNA of the CDR3 is TGTGCCAGCAGTTATACAGGGGACAACAATGAGCAGTTCTTC.

This CDR3 reads CASSQENMVAGHNEQFF. The DNA of the CDR3 is TGTGCCAGCAGCCAAGAAAATATGGTAGCGGGGCACAATGAGCAGTTCTTC. V and J are TRBV4-2 and TRBJ2-1; 8 nucleotides agree with TRBD2. Per the germline V gene, CDR1 is LGHNA and CDR2 is YNFKEQ. The trim removed 0 bases at V and 5 bases at J, leaving 9 bases unmatched. The CDR3 extends over 17 amino acids.

This clone was seen a handful of times. This chain uses TRBV7-3 with TRBJ2-2, with D uncertain. V lost 5 bases and J lost 6, with 16 bases in between. CDR3 length: 15 amino acids. The V gene's germline CDR1 is SGHTA and CDR2 FQGTGA. CDR3 nucleotides: TGTGCCAGCAGCCCAGATGGCGTAAGGGCCGGGGAGCTGTTTTTT. Protein sequence: CASSPDGVRAGELFF.

CDR3 loop: CASSRPGVIPSNQPQHF. The CDR3 DNA reads as TGTGCCAGCAGCCGCCCCGGGGTCATTCCAAGCAATCAGCCCCAGCATTTT. The chain is built from TRBV16 and TRBJ1-5; D is uncertain. The germline V gene has CDR1 KGHSY and CDR2 FQNENV. The CDR3 consists of 17 residues. Trimming removed 4 bases at V and 1 base at J, with 17 bases between.

The CDR3 spells CASSQVYEQYF. The CDR3 DNA reads TGTGCCAGCAGCCAAGTCTACGAGCAGTACTTC. The rearrangement uses TRBV7-8 and TRBJ2-7; D is undetermined. V was clipped by 5 bases and J by 3 bases, with 5 bases between them. Per germline, CDR1 SGHVS and CDR2 FQNEAQ. CDR3 size: 11 residues.

This chain links TRBV7-3 with TRBJ2-1; 10 bases line up with TRBD2. Germline V CDR1 and CDR2: SGHTA, FQGTGA. The junction had 6 bases not matched to a gene; V was cut back by 2 bases and J by 8 bases. The CDR3 is made up of 15 amino acids. The CDR3 coding sequence is TGTGCCAGCAGCTTATACCCAGCGGGAGGGGATGAGCAGTTCTTC. Protein sequence: CASSLYPAGGDEQFF. Filled out from reference TRBV7-3 and TRBJ2-1, the complete variable domain reads GAGVSQTPSNKVTEKGKYVELRCDPISGHTALYWYRQSLGQGPEFLIYFQGTGAADDSGLPNDRFFAVRPEGSVSTLKIQRTERGDSAVYLCASSLYPAGGDEQFFGPGTRLTVL.

This clone was recorded once. The chain combines TRBV7-9 with TRBJ2-1, with D perhaps TRBD1 (6 bases). Trimming took off 5 bases at V and 8 bases at J, with 13 bases between the two ends. There are 13 residues in the CDR3. CDR1 and CDR2 from the germline V gene are SEHNR and FQNEAQ (reference sequence). CDR3 loop: CASSPTGLDEQFF. As DNA, the CDR3 is TGTGCCAGCAGCCCCACAGGGTTGGATGAGCAGTTCTTC.

This clone was seen only once. This chain connects TRBV4-3 to TRBJ1-2, with D unclear. Germline V CDR1 and CDR2: LGHNA, YSLEER. V dropped 2 bases and J dropped 3 bases, with 13 bases sitting between them. The CDR3 spans 15 residues. The CDR3 spells CASSQFRGGDYGYTF. In nucleotides, the CDR3 is TGCGCCAGCAGCCAATTCCGGGGAGGTGACTATGGCTACACCTTC.

The rearrangement uses TRBV4-2 and TRBJ1-4, with D possibly TRBD1 on 5 matching bases. CDR3 length: 16 amino acids. V was trimmed by 0 bases and J by 1 base, leaving 9 bases between them. The germline CDR1 and CDR2 sequences are LGHNA and YNFKEQ. CDR3 residues: CASSQESQGTNEKLFF. In DNA form, the CDR3 reads TGTGCCAGCAGCCAAGAGTCCCAGGGAACTAATGAAAAACTGTTTTTT.

V usage is TRBV7-9 and J usage is TRBJ2-5; tentative D call: TRBD2 (5 bases). V shed 10 bases and J shed 4 bases, with 16 bases lying between them. Germline lookup yields CDR1 SEHNR and CDR2 FQNEAQ (reference sequence). This CDR3 is 13 amino acids long. The CDR3 reads CATSASLTETQYF. The CDR3 nucleotides are TGTGCCACCTCGGCTAGCTTAACAGAGACCCAGTACTTC.